A single sample gave rise to the 30 T cell receptor beta chains below, sequenced in a study of T cells in localized non-small cell lung cancer. The data were produced by immunoSEQ multiplex PCR, yet TCRdb's version contains in-frame clones alone and is incomplete. The sample carries tens of thousands of clones, roughly 84% recorded once. The material sequenced was peripheral blood, taken before any cancer treatment. The origin of the receptors is a female donor at least 60 years old with stage I lung adenocarcinoma.

Regarding this clone: The same CDR3 can be traced to other DNA sequences in this sample. V gene TRBV29-1 combines with J gene TRBJ2-1; weak D call: TRBD1 (7 bases). With 7 bases removed from V and 9 bases from J, the gap between germline ends came to 19 bases. The CDR3 is 13 amino acids. The V gene's germline CDR1 is SQVTM and CDR2 ANQGSEA. The CDR3 region has the DNA TGCAGCGCCTGGACAGGAGGGCCAGGTGAGCAGTTCTTC. It specifies CSAWTGGPGEQFF.

The chain combines TRBV27 with TRBJ2-1; D unresolved. The CDR3 is made up of 14 amino acids. Germline V gene sequence: CDR1 MNHEY, CDR2 SMNVEV (reference sequence). The germline V and J ends were trimmed by 0 bases and 4 bases, with 7 bases remaining between them. CDR3 DNA: TGTGCCAGCAGTTTATCCAATACGTACAATGAGCAGTTCTTC. It specifies CASSLSNTYNEQFF.

This clone was counted between two and nine times. The gene calls are TRBV5-5 and TRBJ2-7, with 9 positions matching TRBD1. The CDR3 is 16 residues long. Trimming took 3 bases from V and 3 from J; bases not matched to a gene: 10. Germline assignment: CDR1 SGHKS and CDR2 YYEKEE (reference sequence). CDR3 sequence: CASSSNAGTGSYEQYF. The DNA of the CDR3 is TGTGCCAGCAGCTCGAACGCCGGGACAGGGAGCTACGAGCAGTACTTC.

The CDR3 region has the DNA TGTGCCAGTAGTATAAGAGGGGGGGCTAACAATCAGCCCCAGCATTTT. Translation gives CASSIRGGANNQPQHF. The gene calls are TRBV19 and TRBJ1-5, with D possibly being TRBD1 (6 bases). V dropped 2 bases and J dropped 3 bases, with 14 bases sitting between them. The CDR3 is 16 residues long. Germline V gene lookup returns CDR1 LNHDA and CDR2 SQIVND (reference sequence).

This chain uses TRBV19 with TRBJ1-5; D gene ambiguous. The V end lost 6 bases, the J end lost 5 bases, and 23 bases lay between the germline ends. The germline V gene encodes CDR1 LNHDA and CDR2 SQIVND (reference sequence). The CDR3 runs to 17 residues. CDR3 loop: CASRVFEGGRDDQPQHF. The CDR3 coding sequence is TGTGCCAGTAGAGTCTTCGAAGGAGGGCGGGATGATCAGCCCCAGCATTTT.

The gene calls are TRBV6-5 and TRBJ1-4; D unclear. The CDR3 spans 15 residues. V was trimmed by 6 bases and J by 0 bases, leaving 11 bases between them. Germline CDR1 and CDR2: MNHEY and SVGAGI. The CDR3 spells CASRPSLATNEKLFF. The CDR3 bases are TGTGCCAGCAGGCCGTCCCTCGCAACTAATGAAAAACTGTTTTTT.

The rearrangement uses TRBV5-1 and TRBJ2-1, with D perhaps TRBD2 (6 bases). Germline CDR1 and CDR2: SGHRS and YFSETQ. The germline V and J ends were trimmed by 4 bases and 11 bases, with 16 bases remaining between them. The CDR3 loop spans 13 amino acids. The CDR3 nucleotides are TGCGCCAGCAGCGTCACTAGCCCCTCAAAGCAGTTCTTC. It codes for CASSVTSPSKQFF.

The genes are TRBV2 and TRBJ2-1, with a possible D match to TRBD1 (6 bases). This CDR3 comprises 14 residues. Looked up from germline, CDR1 is SNHLY and CDR2 is FYNNEI. Deletions cut 7 bases from V and 7 bases from J, with 17 bases between. Written as DNA, the CDR3 is TGTGCCAGCAAAAGGGCCACAACAGGGAATGAGCAGTTCTTC. Protein: CASKRATTGNEQFF.

DNA of the CDR3: TGTGCCAGCAGCCCCCCAGAGGAGACCCAGTACTTC. This translates into CASSPPEETQYF. This chain uses TRBV2 with TRBJ2-5, with no clear D. Germline V gives CDR1 SNHLY, CDR2 FYNNEI. V was clipped by 6 bases and J by 5 bases, with 10 bases between them. This CDR3 spans 12 amino acids.

This chain's CDR3 is CASSVGDRSPLHF. The CDR3 DNA sequence: TGTGCCAGCAGCGTAGGGGACCGGTCACCCCTCCACTTT. The chain uses TRBV9 and TRBJ1-6; a possible D gene is TRBD1 (5 bases). The CDR3 has 13 residues. Germline V gene sequence: CDR1 SGDLS, CDR2 YYNGEE. V dropped 0 bases and J dropped 10 bases, with 8 bases sitting between them.

The genes are TRBV2 and TRBJ2-5; TRBD2 matches 8 bases. This CDR3 comprises 15 residues. In germline, CDR1 is SNHLY, CDR2 FYNNEI. After removal of 6 bases from V and 0 bases from J, the junction contained 6 bases not matched to a gene. The CDR3 is CASRLSGGDQETQYF. The CDR3 bases are TGTGCCAGCAGGCTTTCGGGGGGGGACCAAGAGACCCAGTACTTC.

The chain has TRBV7-6 and TRBJ2-1, with 12 bases identical to TRBD2. Trimming removed 3 bases from V and 9 bases from J; junction bases left unmatched: 12. CDR3 length: 17 residues. The germline gives CDR1 SGHVS, CDR2 FNYEAQ. CDR3 in amino acids: CASSFRLAGVKGSEQFF. The CDR3 DNA sequence: TGTGCCAGCAGCTTCAGACTAGCGGGAGTTAAGGGTAGTGAGCAGTTCTTC.

In this sample, this clone turned up once. V is TRBV7-3 and J is TRBJ2-3; a weak D match, TRBD2 (6 bases). The CDR3 contains 15 residues. Trimming took off 1 base at V and 3 bases at J, with 11 bases between the two ends. In germline, CDR1 is SGHTA, CDR2 FQGTGA. CDR3 DNA sequence: TGTGCCAGCAGCTTAAGATCGGGAGCGACAGATACGCAGTATTTT. It is translated as CASSLRSGATDTQYF.

This rearrangement joins TRBV18 to TRBJ1-5, with 11 bases matching TRBD1. The CDR3 is made up of 15 amino acids. Germline CDR1 is KGHSH and CDR2 is LQKENI. Trimming at V came to 6 bases and at J to 4 bases, leaving 5 bases not matched to a gene. The CDR3 protein is CASSSGTGGNQPQHF. The CDR3 DNA is TGTGCCAGCTCGTCCGGGACAGGGGGGAATCAGCCCCAGCATTTT.

Written as DNA, the CDR3 is TGTGCCAGCAGACAGAGACAGGGAACCTATGGCTACACCTTC. Translating it yields CASRQRQGTYGYTF. This sequence joins TRBV11-3 and TRBJ1-2; the match to TRBD1 covers 7 bases. This CDR3 is built from 14 residues. The V gene's germline CDR1 is SGHNT and CDR2 YENEEA. V shed 6 bases, J shed 4 bases, and the junction held 8 bases outside the gene matches. Full variable domain (outside the CDR3, taken from reference TRBV11-3 and TRBJ1-2): EAGVVQSPRYKIIEKKQPVAFWCNPISGHNTLYWYLQNLGQGPELLIRYENEEAVDDSQLPKDRFSAERLKGVDSTLKIQPAELGDSAVYLCASRQRQGTYGYTFGSGTRLTVV.

This chain links TRBV5-4 with TRBJ2-7; D perhaps matches TRBD1 (5 bases). V lost 3 bases to trimming and J lost 2 bases, with 15 bases between them. This CDR3 contains 15 residues. Germline lookup yields CDR1 SGHNT and CDR2 YYREEE (reference sequence). CDR3: CASSWGRDSAYEQYF. In DNA, the CDR3 is TGTGCCAGCAGCTGGGGCCGCGACAGTGCCTACGAGCAGTACTTC. The entire variable domain, with the rest obtained from reference TRBV5-4 and TRBJ2-7, is as follows: ETGVTQSPTHLIKTRGQQVTLRCSSQSGHNTVSWYQQALGQGPQFIFQYYREEENGRGNFPPRFSGLQFPNYSSELNVNALELDDSALYLCASSWGRDSAYEQYFGPGTRLTVT.

This clone has a handful of counts. The CDR3 loop is CATDLNRGNQPQHF. CDR3 in DNA: TGTGCCACCGACTTAAACAGGGGCAATCAGCCCCAGCATTTT. The chain is built from TRBV6-1 and TRBJ1-5; a weak D match, TRBD1 (6 bases). V was pared by 10 bases and J by 2 bases, with 15 bases between. The germline V gene encodes CDR1 MNHNS and CDR2 SASEGT. This CDR3 region has 14 residues.

This chain joins TRBV2 and TRBJ1-4; D remains unclear. This CDR3 spans 13 amino acids. Germline V gene sequence: CDR1 SNHLY, CDR2 FYNNEI. Deletions cut 2 bases from V and 4 bases from J, with 5 bases between. DNA of the CDR3: TGTGCCAGCAGTGAACGGGGTAATGAAAAACTGTTTTTT. This translates into CASSERGNEKLFF.

The genes are TRBV19 and TRBJ2-7; TRBD1 aligns across 9 bases. V shed 6 bases, J shed 2 bases, and the junction held 5 bases outside the gene matches. Germline V gives CDR1 LNHDA, CDR2 SQIVND (reference sequence). CDR3 size: 14 residues. The CDR3 DNA reads as TGTGCCAGTAGCAGGGGACAGGGACCCTACGAGCAGTACTTC. It encodes CASSRGQGPYEQYF.

The table lists this clone with a few counts. The chain joins TRBV7-9 to TRBJ2-5; TRBD1 matches 7 bases. Germline V gives CDR1 SEHNR, CDR2 FQNEAQ (reference sequence). This CDR3 spans 13 amino acids. After removal of 6 bases from V and 5 bases from J, the junction contained 6 bases not matched to a gene. The CDR3 spells CASSRGQGETQYF. CDR3 DNA sequence: TGTGCCAGCAGTAGGGGGCAAGGGGAGACCCAGTACTTC.

The chain recombines TRBV7-2 with TRBJ2-7; 12 nucleotides agree with TRBD1. Germline V gene sequence: CDR1 SGHTA, CDR2 FQGNSA. The CDR3 contains 16 residues. V lost 7 bases, J lost 3 bases, and 10 bases stayed unmatched. For the CDR3, the DNA is TGTGCCAGCACCTTCCCTGGGGACAGGGGGCTCTACGAGCAGTACTTC. Its translation: CASTFPGDRGLYEQYF.

This chain connects TRBV6-1 to TRBJ2-7; 12 nucleotides agree with TRBD2. V shed 7 bases, J shed 3 bases, and the junction held 7 bases outside the gene matches. This CDR3 region has 15 residues. The germline gives CDR1 MNHNS, CDR2 SASEGT. CDR3 amino acids: CASTQLAGGYYEQYF. The CDR3, as DNA: TGTGCCAGCACTCAACTAGCGGGGGGATACTACGAGCAGTACTTC.

The chain has TRBV28 and TRBJ1-3; D gene unclear. Germline V gene sequence: CDR1 MDHEN, CDR2 SYDVKM. V was trimmed by 5 bases and J by 0 bases, leaving 11 bases between them. CDR3 length: 15 amino acids. CDR3 nucleotides: TGTGCCAGCAGTCTCGGGCCGGGCTCTGGAAACACCATATATTTT. Translation gives CASSLGPGSGNTIYF.

V gene TRBV4-2 combines with J gene TRBJ2-1, with 12 bases identical to TRBD2. V lost 0 bases to trimming and J lost 5 bases; unmatched junction nucleotides: 8. Germline CDR1 and CDR2: LGHNA and YNFKEQ. CDR3 size: 18 residues. Written as DNA, the CDR3 is TGTGCCAGCAGCCAAGAGACTAGCGGGAGATGGAGGAACAATGAGCAGTTCTTC. It encodes CASSQETSGRWRNNEQFF.

The chain has TRBV11-2 and TRBJ2-7; 8 positions agree with TRBD1. Germline V lookup: CDR1 SGHAT, CDR2 FQNNGV. The CDR3 runs to 14 residues. Losses at the gene ends were 6 bases for V and 3 bases for J; bases not matched to a gene: 7. CDR3 DNA sequence: TGTGCCAGCAGTACGGGACAGGACCACTACGAGCAGTACTTC. Protein sequence: CASSTGQDHYEQYF.

The sample holds a few counts of this clone. The DNA for the CDR3 is TGTGCCAGCAGCTTGGGGCAGGCCAATGAGCAGTTCTTC. It is translated as CASSLGQANEQFF. This rearrangement joins TRBV5-4 to TRBJ2-1; D not certain. V was pared by 0 bases and J by 6 bases, with 7 bases between. The germline gives CDR1 SGHNT, CDR2 YYREEE (reference sequence). The CDR3 length is 13 residues.

This chain links TRBV6-1 with TRBJ2-7; D unclear. The CDR3 covers 18 residues. Trimming took off 1 base at V and 1 base at J, with 20 bases between the two ends. Germline V gene lookup returns CDR1 MNHNS and CDR2 SASEGT. CDR3 protein: CASSEGYPGLHFSYEQYF. In nucleotides, the CDR3 is TGTGCCAGCAGTGAAGGATACCCGGGTCTCCACTTTTCCTACGAGCAGTACTTC.

This clone has just a few counts. The chain joins TRBV5-1 to TRBJ1-5, with D hard to call. Per germline, CDR1 SGHRS and CDR2 YFSETQ. The CDR3 covers 15 residues. V lost 6 bases, J lost 0 bases, and 13 bases lay in between. The CDR3 DNA sequence: TGCGCCAGCAAGGAAGGGCAAAATAGCAATCAGCCCCAGCATTTT. Its protein product is CASKEGQNSNQPQHF.

The chain uses TRBV15 and TRBJ1-5; no reliable D call. The CDR3 sequence is 12 residues long. The germline CDR1 and CDR2 sequences are LNHNV and YYDKDF (reference sequence). Trimming took 0 bases from V and 6 from J, leaving 3 bases between them. The CDR3 protein is CATSRDLQPQHF. The CDR3 coding sequence is TGTGCCACCAGCAGAGATCTTCAGCCCCAGCATTTT.

The chain has TRBV5-4 and TRBJ1-3, with no clear D. Germline V CDR1 and CDR2: SGHNT, YYREEE (reference sequence). V dropped 2 bases and J dropped 4 bases, with 7 bases sitting between them. This CDR3 has 13 amino acids. CDR3 in DNA: TGTGCCAGCAGCTTTGGCGGGGGAAACACCATATATTTT. Its translation: CASSFGGGNTIYF.